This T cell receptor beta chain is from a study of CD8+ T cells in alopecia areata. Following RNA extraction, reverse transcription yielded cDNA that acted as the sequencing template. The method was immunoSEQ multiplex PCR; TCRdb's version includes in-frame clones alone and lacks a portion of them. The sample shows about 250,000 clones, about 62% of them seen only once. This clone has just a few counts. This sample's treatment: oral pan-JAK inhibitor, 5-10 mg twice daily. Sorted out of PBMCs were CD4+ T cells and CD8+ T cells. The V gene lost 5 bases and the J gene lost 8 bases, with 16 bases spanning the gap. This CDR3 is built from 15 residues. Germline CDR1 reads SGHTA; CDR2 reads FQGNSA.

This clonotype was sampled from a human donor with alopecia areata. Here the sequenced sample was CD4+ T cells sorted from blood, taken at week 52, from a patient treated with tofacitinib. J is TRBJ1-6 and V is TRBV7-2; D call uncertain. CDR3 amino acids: CASSPQVASDSPLHF. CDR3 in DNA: TGTGCCAGCAGCCCGCAGGTCGCTTCGGATTCACCCCTCCACTTT.